Presented here are 26 T cell receptor beta chains from one specimen sequenced in a study of identifying expanded T cells in peripheral blood. Repertoires were generated with immunoSEQ multiplex PCR, while TCRdb's copy carries only in-frame clones and drops some. Among 100,000 to 150,000 clones listed, 86% were seen once. Specimen: blood. These receptors originate from a person between 18 and 70 years old in good health.

This clone is deemed medium-sized. The chain links TRBV10-2 to TRBJ2-7; D tentatively fits TRBD1 or TRBD2 (5 bases each). The V end lost 7 bases, the J end lost 0 bases, and 16 bases lay between the germline ends. The CDR3 runs 15 residues. The germline V gene encodes CDR1 WSHSY and CDR2 SAAADI. This CDR3 is CASTAARGVSYEQYF. DNA of the CDR3: TGCGCCAGCACCGCGGCGCGAGGGGTCTCCTACGAGCAGTACTTC.

The chain recombines TRBV7-9 with TRBJ1-2; D unresolved. CDR3 length equals 13 residues. Trimming removed 1 base from V and 8 bases from J, with 11 bases in between. Looked up from germline, CDR1 is SEHNR and CDR2 is FQNEAQ (reference sequence). CDR3 sequence: CASSLETANGYTF. CDR3 bases: TGTGCCAGCAGCTTAGAAACAGCTAACGGCTACACCTTC.

This rearrangement joins TRBV7-6 to TRBJ2-3; D is ambiguous. The CDR3 length is 17 residues. Per germline, CDR1 SGHVS and CDR2 FNYEAQ. The V end was cut by 2 bases, the J end by 0 bases, with 15 bases between. This CDR3 is CASSLIFRPTSTDTQYF. The DNA of the CDR3 is TGTGCCAGCAGCTTAATTTTCCGCCCAACTAGCACAGATACGCAGTATTTT. The entire variable domain, with the rest obtained from reference TRBV7-6 and TRBJ2-3, is as follows: GAGVSQSPRYKVTKRGQDVALRCDPISGHVSLYWYRQALGQGPEFLTYFNYEAQQDKSGLPNDRFSAERPEGSISTLTIQRTEQRDSAMYRCASSLIFRPTSTDTQYFGPGTRLTVL.

This clone has more than one count but fewer than ten. The rearrangement joins TRBV18 to TRBJ1-2; TRBD1 might be the D (5 bases). There are 13 residues in the CDR3. Per germline, CDR1 KGHSH and CDR2 LQKENI. Deletions cut 2 bases from V and 6 bases from J, with 10 bases between. The CDR3: CASSPGGGDGYTF. CDR3 DNA sequence: TGTGCCAGCTCACCAGGAGGAGGGGATGGCTACACCTTC.

The CDR3 DNA sequence: TGTGCCAGTACCACCAAATGGGGCCCGACCTACGAGCAGTACTTC. Its translation: CASTTKWGPTYEQYF. The chain couples TRBV6-1 to TRBJ2-7, with a tentative D call TRBD1 (5 bases). Germline V gene data show CDR1 as MNHNS and CDR2 as SASEGT. The CDR3 totals 15 residues. Trimming took off 9 bases at V and 2 bases at J, with 20 bases between the two ends.

V is TRBV25-1 and J is TRBJ1-4, with TRBD1 matching 8 bases. Germline values: CDR1 MGHDK, CDR2 SYGVNS. The length of the CDR3 is 13 residues. After removal of 10 bases from V and 7 bases from J, the junction contained 8 bases not matched to a gene. The CDR3 spells CATSDRVIEKLFF. The CDR3 DNA reads as TGTGCCACCTCGGACAGGGTGATTGAAAAACTGTTTTTT.

J is TRBJ2-7 and V is TRBV27, with D perhaps TRBD1 (6 bases). In germline, CDR1 is MNHEY, CDR2 SMNVEV (reference sequence). The CDR3 consists of 15 residues. The V gene lost 3 bases and the J gene lost 3 bases, with 15 bases spanning the gap. CDR3 sequence reads: CASSFVGGVGYEQYF. CDR3 in DNA: TGTGCCAGCAGTTTCGTAGGGGGAGTGGGCTACGAGCAGTACTTC.

V is TRBV18 and J is TRBJ2-5; 10 bases are a match to TRBD2. The CDR3 length is 16 residues. Trimming took 6 bases from V and 1 from J; bases not matched to a gene: 8. The germline V gene encodes CDR1 KGHSH and CDR2 LQKENI. CDR3: CASSLPGLAFQETQYF. The DNA for the CDR3 is TGTGCCAGCTCGCTTCCGGGACTAGCGTTCCAAGAGACCCAGTACTTC.

The chain employs TRBV7-9 and TRBJ2-7; D remains unclear. Trimming removed 1 base at V and 3 bases at J, with 7 bases between. The CDR3 length is 13 residues. In germline, CDR1 is SEHNR, CDR2 FQNEAQ (reference sequence). CDR3 in DNA: TGTGCCAGCAGCTTAGGCCCCGTCTACGAGCAGTACTTC. Its translation: CASSLGPVYEQYF.

Worth noting for this clone: The sample has other DNA sequences that encode this CDR3 too. The chain has TRBV6-1 and TRBJ2-7; D gene ambiguous. The CDR3 contains 10 residues. The V end lost 4 bases, the J end lost 4 bases, and 2 bases lay between the germline ends. The germline gives CDR1 MNHNS, CDR2 SASEGT. The CDR3 DNA sequence: TGTGCCAGCAGTGCGTACGAGCAGTACTTC. Translation: CASSAYEQYF.

This clone was recorded once. The rearrangement links TRBV10-1 to TRBJ2-2; tentative D call: TRBD1 (6 bases). CDR1 and CDR2 from the germline V gene are WNHNN and SYGVQD (reference sequence). V lost 5 bases, J lost 2 bases, and 12 bases lay in between. This CDR3 region has 15 residues. The CDR3 DNA sequence: TGCGCCAGCAGTCCCGGGACACGAAACACCGGGGAGCTGTTTTTT. It yields the protein CASSPGTRNTGELFF.

The chain has TRBV5-1 and TRBJ2-3; D may correspond to TRBD1 or TRBD2 (5 bases each). The CDR3 loop spans 16 amino acids. Trimming removed 4 bases from V and 2 bases from J, with 17 bases in between. CDR1 SGHRS and CDR2 YFSETQ come from the germline V gene. Written as DNA, the CDR3 is TGCGCCAGCAGCGGGGGTGGGGACCGTTTCACAGATACGCAGTATTTT. Its translation is CASSGGGDRFTDTQYF. Complete variable domain (other parts from reference TRBV5-1 and TRBJ2-3): KAGVTQTPRYLIKTRGQQVTLSCSPISGHRSVSWYQQTPGQGLQFLFEYFSETQRNKGNFPGRFSGRQFSNSRSEMNVSTLELGDSALYLCASSGGGDRFTDTQYFGPGTRLTVL.

V gene TRBV7-2 combines with J gene TRBJ2-7; TRBD2 agrees at 12 bases. Germline CDR1 reads SGHTA; CDR2 reads FQGNSA. Trimming cost V 2 bases and J 3 bases; bases outside gene matches: 8. This CDR3 comprises 17 residues. The CDR3 region has the DNA TGTGCCAGCAGCTTATCCGGGGGACTAGCGGGCCTCTACGAGCAGTACTTC. It is translated as CASSLSGGLAGLYEQYF.

The chain has TRBV18 and TRBJ2-2; perhaps TRBD2 as D (6 bases). Germline V CDR1 and CDR2: KGHSH, LQKENI. The CDR3 totals 16 residues. V was cut by 3 bases and J by 2 bases, with 13 bases left in between. The DNA of the CDR3 is TGTGCCAGCTCACCGTCCGGGGGTTATAACACCGGGGAGCTGTTTTTT. It encodes CASSPSGGYNTGELFF.

This chain connects TRBV10-3 to TRBJ2-5; TRBD2 is a possible D gene (5 bases). Germline CDR1 and CDR2: ENHRY and SYGVKD. Trimming pared 6 bases from V and 1 base from J, leaving 9 bases between. This CDR3 is 13 amino acids long. CDR3 bases: TGTGCCATCAGCCCGAGGGTCCAAGAGACCCAGTACTTC. This translates into CAISPRVQETQYF.

The V gene is TRBV5-1, the J gene TRBJ1-1; 9 bases line up with TRBD1. Germline V gene data show CDR1 as SGHRS and CDR2 as YFSETQ. The CDR3 totals 15 residues. The junction had 11 bases not matched to a gene; V was cut back by 5 bases and J by 6 bases. The CDR3 here is CASSSAGTGISEAFF. The DNA of the CDR3 is TGCGCCAGCAGTTCGGCCGGGACAGGGATTTCTGAAGCTTTCTTT.

The chain is built from TRBV7-3 and TRBJ2-5, with 14 bases matching TRBD2. V was pared by 5 bases and J by 4 bases, with 3 bases of the junction left unmatched. The CDR3 is 15 residues long. The germline V gene has CDR1 SGHTA and CDR2 FQGTGA. In nucleotides, the CDR3 is TGTGCCAGCAGCACTGGACTAGCGGGGGGAGAGACCCAGTACTTC. This codes for CASSTGLAGGETQYF.

The chain combines TRBV5-1 with TRBJ2-7, with 8 bases identical to TRBD1. V lost 3 bases to trimming and J lost 5 bases; unmatched junction nucleotides: 7. This CDR3 contains 14 residues. Looked up from germline, CDR1 is SGHRS and CDR2 is YFSETQ. CDR3 amino acids: CASSSWTGNDEQYF. The CDR3 DNA sequence: TGCGCCAGCAGCTCATGGACAGGGAACGACGAGCAGTACTTC. The whole variable domain, remainder taken from reference TRBV5-1 and TRBJ2-7, is KAGVTQTPRYLIKTRGQQVTLSCSPISGHRSVSWYQQTPGQGLQFLFEYFSETQRNKGNFPGRFSGRQFSNSRSEMNVSTLELGDSALYLCASSSWTGNDEQYFGPGTRLTVT.

The chain couples TRBV6-1 to TRBJ1-2; D might be TRBD1 (5 bases). V lost 2 bases and J 5 bases, leaving 15 bases between the germline ends. CDR1 is MNHNS, CDR2 SASEGT, per germline. The CDR3 is 15 residues long. CDR3 bases: TGTGCCAGCAGTGAAATGGACATCTTACTATATGGCTACACCTTC. Its translation is CASSEMDILLYGYTF.

V gene TRBV28 combines with J gene TRBJ2-3, with D tentatively TRBD2 (5 bases). In germline, CDR1 is MDHEN, CDR2 SYDVKM. The CDR3 totals 16 residues. V shed 7 bases and J shed 0 bases, with 17 bases lying between them. CDR3 coding DNA: TGTGCCAGCATACCCCCACGGGGTGCTAGCACAGATACGCAGTATTTT. This translates into CASIPPRGASTDTQYF.

The chain couples TRBV29-1 to TRBJ2-7, with D tentatively TRBD1 (6 bases). Trimming removed 7 bases at V and 6 bases at J, with 25 bases between. Germline assignment: CDR1 SQVTM and CDR2 ANQGSEA. The CDR3 spans 15 residues. CDR3: CSGVRDTQGSGEQYF. The DNA of the CDR3 is TGCAGCGGAGTTCGGGATACACAGGGATCTGGCGAGCAGTACTTC.

J is TRBJ1-1 and V is TRBV19; D unresolved. Germline-derived CDR1 and CDR2 are LNHDA and SQIVND (reference sequence). This CDR3 comprises 13 residues. V dropped 9 bases and J dropped 0 bases, with 11 bases sitting between them. The CDR3 nucleotides are TGTGCCAGCCTGACCAGAGTGAACACTGAAGCTTTCTTT. This sequence encodes CASLTRVNTEAFF.

CDR3 sequence: CASSPRGPTTGELFF. CDR3 DNA: TGTGCCAGCAGCCCGCGGGGGCCGACGACCGGGGAGCTGTTTTTT. The chain employs TRBV11-3 and TRBJ2-2, with D possibly being TRBD2 (7 bases). CDR1 and CDR2 from the germline V gene are SGHNT and YENEEA. V was shortened by 5 bases and J by 5 bases, with 15 bases between the two germline ends. This CDR3 is 15 amino acids long.

V usage is TRBV29-1 and J usage is TRBJ2-3, with a possible D match to TRBD2 (6 bases). The germline gives CDR1 SQVTM, CDR2 ANQGSEA. CDR3 length: 12 amino acids. In DNA, the CDR3 is TGCACGGGGGTTAGGGGTTCAGATACGCAGTATTTT. Translated, it gives CTGVRGSDTQYF.

V usage is TRBV21-1 and J usage is TRBJ2-7. TRBV21-1 is marked as a pseudogene. This CDR3 has 13 residues. Here the CDR3 reads CASTTTESYEQYF. The CDR3 DNA reads TGTGCCAGCACCACAACCGAGTCCTACGAGCAGTACTTC.

This clone was seen more than once but under ten times. This chain uses TRBV29-1 with TRBJ2-2, with 9 bases that match TRBD1. The germline V gene has CDR1 SQVTM and CDR2 ANQGSEA. This CDR3 is 15 amino acids long. With 4 bases clipped from V and 6 bases from J, the junction kept 9 bases outside the gene matches. The CDR3 sequence is CSVAGQGDLAGELFF. CDR3 DNA sequence: TGCAGCGTTGCGGGACAGGGTGACTTGGCCGGGGAGCTGTTTTTT.